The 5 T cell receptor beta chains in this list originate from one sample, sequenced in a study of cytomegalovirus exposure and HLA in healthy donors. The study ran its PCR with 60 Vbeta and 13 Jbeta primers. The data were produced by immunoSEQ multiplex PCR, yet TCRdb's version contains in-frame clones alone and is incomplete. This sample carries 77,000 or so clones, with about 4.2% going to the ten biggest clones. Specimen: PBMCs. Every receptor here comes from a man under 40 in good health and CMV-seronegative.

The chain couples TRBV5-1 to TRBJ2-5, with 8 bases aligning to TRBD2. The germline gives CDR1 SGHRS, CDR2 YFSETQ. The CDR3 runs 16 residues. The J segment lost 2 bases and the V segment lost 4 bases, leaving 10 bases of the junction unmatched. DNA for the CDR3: TGCGCCAGCAGCCCCAGTTTTGGACTAGCTCAAGAGACCCAGTACTTC. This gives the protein CASSPSFGLAQETQYF. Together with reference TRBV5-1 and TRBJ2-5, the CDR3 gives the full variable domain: KAGVTQTPRYLIKTRGQQVTLSCSPISGHRSVSWYQQTPGQGLQFLFEYFSETQRNKGNFPGRFSGRQFSNSRSEMNVSTLELGDSALYLCASSPSFGLAQETQYFGPGTRLLVL.

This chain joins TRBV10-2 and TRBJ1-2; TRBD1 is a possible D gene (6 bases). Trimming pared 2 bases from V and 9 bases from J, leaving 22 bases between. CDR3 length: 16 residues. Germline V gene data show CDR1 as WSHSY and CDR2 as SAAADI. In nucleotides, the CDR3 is TGCGCCAGCAGTGAGCCCACCACGGACAGAATCTTTCGCTACACCTTC. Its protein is CASSEPTTDRIFRYTF.

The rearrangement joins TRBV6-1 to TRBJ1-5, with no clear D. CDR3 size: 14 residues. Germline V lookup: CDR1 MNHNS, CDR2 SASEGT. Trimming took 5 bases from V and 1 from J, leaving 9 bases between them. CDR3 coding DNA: TGTGCCAGCAGTAATTGGAGAAGCAATCAGCCCCAGCATTTT. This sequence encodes CASSNWRSNQPQHF.

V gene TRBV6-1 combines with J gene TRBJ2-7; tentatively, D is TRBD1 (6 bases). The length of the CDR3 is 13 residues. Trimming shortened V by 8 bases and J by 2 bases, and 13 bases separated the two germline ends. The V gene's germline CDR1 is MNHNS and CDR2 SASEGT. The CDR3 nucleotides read TGTGCCAGCTCTACAGGGAGACCCTACGAGCAGTACTTC. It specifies CASSTGRPYEQYF.

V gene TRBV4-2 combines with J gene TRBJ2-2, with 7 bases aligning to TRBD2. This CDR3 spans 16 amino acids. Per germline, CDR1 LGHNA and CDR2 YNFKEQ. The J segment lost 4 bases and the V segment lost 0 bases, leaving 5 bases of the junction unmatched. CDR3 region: CASSQDGWEGTGELFF. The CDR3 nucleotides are TGTGCCAGCAGCCAAGACGGATGGGAGGGCACCGGGGAGCTGTTTTTT.